This T cell receptor beta chain was documented in a study of blood T cell repertoires in COVID-19 (TCRdb year 2020). For the study in its entirety: Collaborator samples came from the United States, Italy and Spain and covered acute and convalescent phases of COVID-19. The material from the prospective study consisted of cDNA or gDNA derived from T cells, B-cell-depleted T cells, or PBMCs. Deeply sampled blood TCRbeta repertoires from subjects exposed to, actively infected with, or recovered from COVID-19 were included in the dataset. The repertoires were released in a freely available public database meant as a resource for research on the immune response to SARS-CoV-2. Samples were obtained from the ongoing ImmuneRACE study (first 160 participants) and from some 1,300 subjects provided by 6 global collaborators. Nearly every sample came with metadata listing a de-identified subject ID, COVID-19 status, age in years and sex. Where available, HLA class I and class II types were obtained from metadata supplied by the sample provider rather than from assay-based typing. Findings and caveats that apply to the study as a whole: The quantity of clinical and demographic metadata differed by source and by participant and was supplied without curation.

Participants in the prospective study were enrolled through a virtual design, were aged about 18 to 90 years, and lived in about two dozen United States geographic areas. Cohort assignment in the prospective study relied on participant-reported clinical history from a screening survey and a study questionnaire. Recovered participants in ImmuneRACE Cohort 3 were defined by two consecutive negative NP/OP PCR tests, clearance by a healthcare professional, or resolution of symptoms. In the prospective study, mobile phlebotomists collected whole blood, serum and a nasopharyngeal or oropharyngeal swab from each participant. Prospective study participants could optionally give additional blood draws and questionnaires over a roughly two-month period. Before DNA extraction, prospective study blood samples were shipped either frozen or at room temperature. The immunoSEQ Assay, a bias-controlled multiplex PCR, was used to amplify TCRbeta CDR3 regions from genomic DNA. The original methods were these. Within the assay, amplification of reference gene primers was used to estimate how many nucleated cells each sample contained. Sequence reads were collapsed and filtered to measure the absolute abundance of every unique TCRbeta CDR3 rearrangement. For each sample, productive Simpson clonality was calculated as the square root of Simpson's diversity index over productive rearrangements. Here the immuneACCESS table is served through TCRdb, limited to in-frame sequences with V and J called. Missing clones are a known gap in these copies; in checked studies unresolved V genes cover under half, and the rest lacks a known reason. V, J and clone size derive from that table, while D and trimming were established from the DNA sequence. The sample table shows roughly 500,000 clones, and about nine tenths are seen once. The ten most abundant clones make up around 7.9% of the sample.

The germline V gene (reference sequence) specifies LGHDT as CDR1 and YNNKEL as CDR2. Taken from cysteine to phenylalanine, the CDR3 has 12 residues. Only the CDR3 DNA stays, 36 bases, in frame from base 1. Trimming costs V 4 bases and J 2 bases, and their ends lie 6 bases apart. To note about this clone: Its antigen has not been determined. No per-base quality is available; no much larger clone lies one base away.

The sequencing input was PBMCs or T cells enriched from blood (not recorded which). The chain employs TRBV3-1 (or the pseudogene TRBV3-2) and TRBJ2-7; no D gene call is confident. The sequence came from a woman in her sixties or seventies who had recovered from COVID-19. The DNA sequence is as follows: TGTGCCAGCAGCCCGAGTCCCTACGAGCAGTACTTC. Its protein product is CASSPSPYEQYF.